These 2 T cell receptor beta chains share one sample of origin, sequenced in a study of blood T cell repertoires in COVID-19. The protocol was immunoSEQ multiplex PCR, while the TCRdb copy is restricted to in-frame clones and leaves out a portion. The table records fewer than 90,000 clones, around 74% of them present only once. What was sequenced was peripheral blood. The receptor set was obtained from a man aged 60 to 69 with COVID-19, enrolled during active disease.

In this sample, this clone turned up a few times. V is TRBV2 and J is TRBJ2-1, with 14 bases aligning to TRBD2. V was clipped by 6 bases and J by 8 bases; unmatched bases: 3. Germline CDR1 and CDR2: SNHLY and FYNNEI. The CDR3 runs to 14 residues. CDR3 protein: CASSGTSGGHEQFF. The DNA of the CDR3 is TGTGCCAGCAGCGGGACTAGCGGGGGTCATGAGCAGTTCTTC. The variable domain in full, completed from reference TRBV2 and TRBJ2-1, reads EPEVTQTPSHQVTQMGQEVILRCVPISNHLYFYWYRQILGQKVEFLVSFYNNEISEKSEIFDDQFSVERPDGSNFTLKIRSTKLEDSAMYFCASSGTSGGHEQFFGPGTRLTVL.

The V call is TRBV12-5, the J call TRBJ2-7; maybe TRBD1 (6 bases). The CDR3 extends over 13 amino acids. In germline, CDR1 is LGHNT, CDR2 FRNRAP. V was pared by 2 bases and J by 3 bases, with 8 bases between. The CDR3, as DNA: TGTGCTAGTGGTTTGACAGGGCACTACGAGCAGTACTTC. Translated: CASGLTGHYEQYF.